This T cell receptor (beta chain) was obtained from a study of early T cells in non-severe SARS-CoV-2 infection (dated by TCRdb to the early 2020s). Background for the entire study: Because TCR sequencing was done on bulk RNA from unsorted whole blood, the alpha and beta chains could not be paired.

This clonotype was picked up many times. The target of this receptor is not known. No base quality information exists; no much larger clone differs at one position. The library was built by means of 5' RACE. The sequencer listed for this sample is NextSeq 500. The TCR library protocol attached unique molecular identifiers to individual cDNA molecules to correct for sequencing error and PCR bias. Both TCR alpha and beta chains were sequenced, and tight co-correlation was observed between alpha and beta sequence abundances in each sample. Per the source publication's procedure: V gene, J gene and CDR3 annotation of TCR sequences was performed with Decombinator V4. Expanded TCRs were defined as changing significantly between any two time points under a Poisson model with p below 0.0001. TCR abundances were normalised to the total number of TCRs sequenced per sample and were expressed as counts per million. VDJdb, accessed on 1 November 2021, was searched for TCRs annotated for CMV, EBV and SARS-CoV-2, and TCRs annotated for more than one antigen were excluded. The public reads were reprocessed in TCRdb via fastp at Q25 and MiXCR, keeping in-frame beta chains. CDR3 protein sequences are deduplicated, and each keeps its most common genes and DNA. It is TCRdb's table, rather than the study itself, that gives the V and J calls and clone size. The sample has tens of thousands of distinct CDR3 sequences on record, 10% to 15% of them singletons. The ten largest account for around 1.1% of the sample.

The study was a case-control design nested within a healthcare worker cohort in London, UK, with weekly nasopharyngeal swab PCR tests and blood sampling. Healthcare workers were recruited between 23 and 31 March 2020, during the week of the UK lockdown, and were followed weekly for up to roughly 15 weeks. The paper as a whole reports these results and caveats: VDJdb matching was skewed toward anti-spike CD8 responses, so virus-specific expansions were likely underestimated and private and CD4 specificities were missed.

The TCR originated in an adult who was a healthcare worker with PCR-confirmed SARS-CoV-2 infection or an uninfected control (not recorded which). Sequences were obtained from whole blood.

The bases are TGTGCCAGCTCACCAACGCCTAGTCTTGAAAAACTGTTTTTT. The translation is CASSPTPSLEKLFF. Recombination linked TRBV18 to TRBJ1-4; no confident D gene assignment can be made. Spanning cysteine to phenylalanine, the CDR3 consists of 14 amino acids. Left in the record is the CDR3 DNA by itself, 42 bases read in frame from the first base. V and J lose 2 bases and 7 bases, and a span of 11 bases separates them. The germline V gene gives CDR1 as KGHSH and CDR2 as LQKENI.